Below, 8 T cell receptor beta chains from the same sample are listed, as sequenced in a study of CD8 T cells in ankylosing spondylitis. General study points: Ankylosing spondylitis blood appeared to carry a characteristic TCR beta motif of roughly eight highly homologous variants.

TCRdb analysed the 5' RACE reads with MiXCR anew, one entry per CDR3 protein. The table has about 500,000 distinct CDR3 sequences, approximately 5.3% seen once; the top ten hold approximately 4%. These receptors have no identified antigens. What was sequenced was blood, either unsorted or a sorted T cell fraction (not recorded which). The receptor source for this set is a male donor with ankylosing spondylitis.

This clonotype was recorded at least ten times. The rearrangement joins TRBV6-5 to TRBJ2-1; D is uncertain. V dropped 1 base and J dropped 4 bases, with 8 bases sitting between them. Germline lookup yields CDR1 MNHEY and CDR2 SVGAGI. The CDR3 loop spans 14 amino acids. The CDR3 nucleotides read TGTGCCAGCAGTTACTTTAGGGAATACAATGAGCAGTTCTTC. Its protein is CASSYFREYNEQFF.

This clonotype was recorded many times. This chain uses TRBV7-8 with TRBJ2-2; the D gene could be TRBD1 or TRBD2 (7 bases each). Per the germline V gene, CDR1 is SGHVS and CDR2 is FQNEAQ. The V end lost 0 bases, the J end lost 0 bases, and 11 bases lay between the germline ends. This CDR3 spans 17 amino acids. The CDR3 sequence: CASSLAGGTANTGELFF. The DNA for the CDR3 is TGTGCCAGCAGCTTAGCGGGGGGGACAGCGAACACCGGGGAGCTGTTTTTT.

The genes are TRBV11-3 and TRBJ2-2; 7 bases match TRBD1. The CDR3 totals 16 residues. J lost 6 bases, V lost 5 bases, and 12 bases had no gene match. The germline CDR1 and CDR2 sequences are SGHNT and YENEEA. The CDR3 spells CASSASHRGSAGELFF. The CDR3 DNA is TGTGCCAGCAGCGCAAGTCACAGGGGTAGTGCCGGGGAGCTGTTTTTT.

CDR3 in amino acids: CSARDQLAGAPHTDTQYF. In DNA, the CDR3 is TGCAGTGCTAGAGATCAGCTAGCGGGGGCACCGCACACAGATACGCAGTATTTT. J is TRBJ2-3 and V is TRBV20-1, with 10 bases matching TRBD2. Unmatched junction bases numbered 11, after V lost 0 bases and J lost 2 bases. CDR3 length: 18 residues. CDR1 and CDR2 from the germline V gene are DFQATT and SNEGSKA (reference sequence).

This clonotype has at least ten counts. This chain links TRBV28 with TRBJ1-2; unclear D gene. Germline V CDR1 and CDR2: MDHEN, SYDVKM. The V gene lost 6 bases and the J gene lost 4 bases, with 6 bases spanning the gap. This CDR3 contains 11 residues. CDR3 bases: TGTGCCAGCAGGGTTGTCTATGGCTACACCTTC. Its protein product is CASRVVYGYTF.

This clonotype was picked up many times. The chain carries TRBV12-3 or TRBV12-4 and TRBJ1-2, with D perhaps TRBD1 (6 bases). This CDR3 contains 14 residues. The V end was cut by 3 bases, the J end by 4 bases, with 12 bases between. As DNA, the CDR3 is TGTGCCAGCAGTTTCGGACAGAAGCCCTATGGCTACACCTTC. Amino acid sequence: CASSFGQKPYGYTF.

This clonotype has a count of ten or more. The chain uses TRBV6-2 or TRBV6-3 and TRBJ2-3; D gene ambiguous. The germline gives CDR1 MNHEY, CDR2 SVGEGT. V lost 0 bases, J lost 6 bases, and 16 bases lay in between. The CDR3 is 16 residues long. The CDR3 coding sequence is TGTGCCAGCAGTTACTCGGCAGTTCTCCTTCGGGATACGCAGTATTTT. Residues: CASSYSAVLLRDTQYF.

There are many counts of this clonotype. V usage is TRBV12-3 or TRBV12-4 and J usage is TRBJ1-2, with D possibly matching TRBD1 (5 bases). Trimming took 3 bases from V and 0 from J, leaving 11 bases between them. The CDR3 runs 15 residues. DNA for the CDR3: TGTGCCAGCAGTTTGTCAGGGAGAGCTAACTATGGCTACACCTTC. This translates into CASSLSGRANYGYTF.